The rows below give T cell receptor beta chains drawn from one sample of a study of cytomegalovirus exposure and HLA in healthy donors. Profiling relied on immunoSEQ multiplex PCR, and the TCRdb table lists in-frame clones only, not all of them. The table lists about 160,000 clones, nearly 80% of them singletons. The source material was PBMCs. These receptors were collected from a man younger than 35 in good health and CMV-seropositive. Both conserved end residues are part of each CDR3. The D gene is left open where the match is weak. Clone size is not always given. Where it is, it says once, few, many or a class for expanded clones.

d_gene	v_gene	len	j_gene	abundance	CDR3nt	CDR3aa
TRBD1	TRBV6-1	15	TRBJ2-7	NA	TGTGCCAGCAGCATCTCCGGGACAGACTACTACGAGCAGTACTTC	CASSISGTDYYEQYF
NA	TRBV28	13	TRBJ2-7	few	TGTGCCAGCAGTAAGGGGACAAGGGGCGAGCAGTACTTC	CASSKGTRGEQYF
NA	TRBV13	13	TRBJ1-1	NA	TGTGCCAGCACCCGGGGGGGAGCCACTGAAGCTTTCTTT	CASTRGGATEAFF
TRBD2	TRBV27	14	TRBJ2-3	NA	TGTGCCAGCAGTTGGGGACTAGCCGCAGATACGCAGTATTTT	CASSWGLAADTQYF
TRBD1	TRBV10-1	15	TRBJ1-4	NA	TGCGCCAGCCTCCCCTTGACAGGGACTAATGAAAAACTGTTTTTT	CASLPLTGTNEKLFF
TRBD2	TRBV4-1	17	TRBJ2-1	NA	TGCGCCAGCAGCCAAGGCATAGCGGGAGGAATAGGGAATGAGCAGTTCTTC	CASSQGIAGGIGNEQFF
TRBD1	TRBV19	14	TRBJ2-7	NA	TGTGCCAGCACGTCCGGGACAGGGGGCCACGAGCAGTACTTC	CASTSGTGGHEQYF
NA	TRBV6-1	13	TRBJ1-2	NA	TGTGTCAGCAGTGAGTCGAGGACAGTTGTGTACACCTTC	CVSSESRTVVYTF
TRBD1	TRBV4-2	18	TRBJ1-3	NA	TGTGCCAGCAGCCAAGAAAAAAGTGGACAGGGAGGTTTAGACACCATATATTTT	CASSQEKSGQGGLDTIYF
TRBD1	TRBV19	14	TRBJ2-2	once	TGTGCCAGTAGTGGGTCACAGGGGGCCGGGGAGCTGTTTTTT	CASSGSQGAGELFF